This T cell receptor (beta chain) appears in the sequencing data of a study of cytomegalovirus exposure and HLA in healthy donors. Trimming cost V 1 base and J 2 bases, with 18 bases left between them. The CDR3 is 19 amino acids. Looked up from germline, CDR1 is MGHRA and CDR2 is YSYEKL. Primers included in the PCR were 60 Vbeta and 13 Jbeta primers. Clones were read by immunoSEQ multiplex PCR, and TCRdb kept only the in-frame ones, dropping some. The profile shows over 150,000 clones, around 77% of them singletons. This chain connects TRBV4-1 to TRBJ1-6, with D unclear. Sequenced material: PBMCs. The sequence was obtained from a man aged 25-45 years in good health and CMV-seropositive. In DNA, the CDR3 is TGCGCCAGCAGCCAAGGACTGTGGAGGAAGACAACCTATAATTCACCCCTCCACTTT. Translated: CASSQGLWRKTTYNSPLHF.